This T cell receptor (beta chain) appears in the sequencing data of a study of blood T cells in healthy people across ages. Next came a second PCR, run for about 7 to 12 cycles, which used a sample-barcoded 5' primer along with a J-beta primer mix. Every molecule of cDNA carried a tag from a template-switch adaptor with 12 random nucleotides. TCRdb reprocessed the 5' RACE reads via MiXCR and lists one record per CDR3 protein. The top ten clones hold about 6.3% of a sample with about 1.4 million distinct CDR3 sequences, roughly 64% of them seen once. About 9.9 milliliters of peripheral blood were drawn from each donor. CDR3 length: 15 amino acids. CDR1 and CDR2 (germline): SGHDN, FVKESK. The ends were cut back, 1 base at V and 4 bases at J, with 13 bases in the middle.

The clonotype originates from a man aged 18 to 29 in good health. The chain couples TRBV14 to TRBJ1-1; TRBD1 is a possible D gene (5 bases). The specimen was blood. Written as DNA, the CDR3 is TGTGCCAGCAGCCAAGGGGGCGTACTTGGCACTGAAGCTTTCTTT. The encoded protein is CASSQGGVLGTEAFF.